The 11 T cell receptor beta chains in this list originate from one sample, sequenced in a study of blood T cell repertoires in COVID-19 (dated by TCRdb to about 2020). The library was prepared using the immunoSEQ multiplex PCR assay. As stored in TCRdb, this immuneACCESS dataset retains in-frame rearrangements with V and J assigned. A fraction of the clones does not appear; measured against another copy, unresolved V genes explain less than half of the discrepancy, and the remainder lacks a known reason. Here the sample has some 88,000 clones; about 86% occur a single time. The ten largest account for under 8.5% of the sample. The sequenced sample was peripheral blood. These TCRs come from a man aged 55 to 70 with acute or convalescent COVID-19.

The rearrangement uses TRBV27 and TRBJ2-2; 7 nucleotides align to TRBD2. V lost 4 bases and J lost 0; bases outside the gene matches: 11. Germline V gene lookup returns CDR1 MNHEY and CDR2 SMNVEV (reference sequence). This CDR3 region has 18 residues. In DNA, the CDR3 is TGTGCCAGCAGTTCGCTCCGCCTTAGCGGGTCGAACACCGGGGAGCTGTTTTTT. It encodes CASSSLRLSGSNTGELFF.

The CDR3 sequence: CASSLHPAGGPYNEQFF. CDR3 in DNA: TGTGCCAGCAGCCTACACCCAGCGGGAGGGCCCTACAATGAGCAGTTCTTC. This sequence joins TRBV7-7 and TRBJ2-1; 10 bases line up with TRBD2. CDR3 size: 17 residues. Germline-derived CDR1 and CDR2 are SSHAT and FNYEAQ (reference sequence). V shed 5 bases and J 2 bases; nucleotides not matched to a gene: 9.

J is TRBJ1-2 and V is TRBV29-1; no definite D call. Germline loops: CDR1 SQVTM, CDR2 ANQGSEA. This CDR3 spans 13 amino acids. Between the trimmed V and J ends, which lost 2 bases and 3 bases, there was a span of 10 bases. CDR3 nucleotides: TGCAGCGTTGAACCGGTGGTGGACTATGGCTACACCTTC. It encodes CSVEPVVDYGYTF.

The J gene is TRBJ1-6, the V gene TRBV28, with TRBD1 as a possible D gene (6 bases). The V end lost 5 bases, the J end lost 10 bases, and 21 bases lay between the germline ends. The CDR3 contains 16 residues. Germline V lookup: CDR1 MDHEN, CDR2 SYDVKM. The CDR3 sequence is CASSIRQDNGGSPLHF. The DNA of the CDR3 is TGTGCCAGCAGTATCCGACAGGACAACGGTGGGTCACCCCTCCACTTT.

V usage is TRBV20-1 and J usage is TRBJ2-5; 12 nucleotides align to TRBD2. V trimming: 3 bases; J trimming: 5 bases; junction bases outside the gene matches: 13. The CDR3 covers 17 residues. CDR1 DFQATT and CDR2 SNEGSKA come from the germline V gene (reference sequence). The CDR3, as DNA: TGCAGTGCTAGTCGGGCTTTTCTGACTAGCGGGAGTGAGACCCAGTACTTC. This translates into CSASRAFLTSGSETQYF.

This clone came up once. The V and J genes are TRBV27 and TRBJ1-6; 7 bases align to TRBD1. After removal of 5 bases from V and 8 bases from J, the junction contained 9 bases not matched to a gene. CDR3 length equals 15 residues. CDR1 is MNHEY, CDR2 SMNVEV, per germline (reference sequence). The CDR3 region is CASSQETGLHSPLHF. The CDR3 DNA sequence: TGTGCCAGCAGTCAAGAGACAGGGTTGCATTCACCCCTCCACTTT.

The chain employs TRBV5-1 and TRBJ2-3; 7 bases match TRBD2. The trim removed 1 base at V and 1 base at J, leaving 3 bases unmatched. The germline CDR1 and CDR2 sequences are SGHRS and YFSETQ. CDR3 length equals 15 residues. The DNA for the CDR3 is TGCGCCAGCAGCTTGCGCGGACTAGGCACAGATACGCAGTATTTT. This sequence encodes CASSLRGLGTDTQYF.

This chain joins TRBV6-5 and TRBJ2-2; no clear D. Germline V CDR1 and CDR2: MNHEY, SVGAGI. Trimming took 1 base from V and 6 from J, leaving 12 bases between them. The CDR3 loop spans 15 amino acids. CDR3: CASSYFYRLAGELFF. In nucleotides, the CDR3 is TGTGCCAGCAGTTACTTTTACCGGTTGGCCGGGGAGCTGTTTTTT.

This clone was seen just once. The chain joins TRBV5-1 to TRBJ1-3; 9 bases agree with TRBD1. The V segment lost 5 bases and the J segment 1 base; nucleotides outside the gene matches: 10. Germline CDR1 reads SGHRS; CDR2 reads YFSETQ. The CDR3 consists of 17 residues. CDR3 sequence reads: CASSLTTGTGSGNTIYF. The CDR3 region has the DNA TGCGCCAGCAGTTTGACTACCGGGACAGGGTCTGGAAACACCATATATTTT.

The chain links TRBV19 to TRBJ2-4; 8 bases align to TRBD1. From germline, CDR1 is LNHDA and CDR2 SQIVND (reference sequence). This CDR3 is 15 amino acids long. V was clipped by 5 bases and J by 8 bases; unmatched bases: 11. CDR3 sequence (DNA): TGTGCCAGTAGTTCGCCGAGGACAGGGTGGGACATTCAGTACTTC. Residues: CASSSPRTGWDIQYF.

A single count supports this clone. The chain carries TRBV29-1 and TRBJ2-5, with D unclear. This CDR3 is 11 amino acids long. Germline V CDR1 and CDR2: SQVTM, ANQGSEA. Trimming took 4 bases from V and 2 from J, leaving 5 bases between them. As DNA, the CDR3 is TGCAGCGTTGGGCAGCAAGAGACCCAGTACTTC. This codes for CSVGQQETQYF. The entire variable domain, with the rest obtained from reference TRBV29-1 and TRBJ2-5, is as follows: SAVISQKPSRDICQRGTSLTIQCQVDSQVTMMFWYRQQPGQSLTLIATANQGSEATYESGFVIDKFPISRPNLTFSTLTVSNMSPEDSSIYLCSVGQQETQYFGPGTRLLVL.